Listed below are T cell receptor beta chains from one sample, sequenced in a study. TCRdb re-called the RT-PCR reads with MiXCR, one entry per CDR3 protein. The sample carries more than 600,000 distinct CDR3 sequences, more than 13% recorded once. The sample comprised memory CD4+ T cells from blood. These receptors all come from a female donor in good health, serving as a healthy control. Each CDR3 is given with its conserved first and last residue. Each record gives: D gene, clone size, V gene, J gene, CDR3 DNA, CDR3 protein. D genes are given only for firm matches. The size of a clone is reported for some rows only, either as once, few or many, or as a class for expanded clones.

TRBD2	.	TRBV5-1	TRBJ2-2	TGCGCCAGCAGCCCGAGACTAGCGGGAGGGGCTGGGGAGCTGTTTTTT	CASSPRLAGGAGELFF
.	many	TRBV12-3/TRBV12-4	TRBJ1-2	TGTGCCAGTGTCAGGGTCCAAGGCTACACCTTC	CASVRVQGYTF
TRBD1	few	TRBV20-1	TRBJ1-5	TGCAGTGCTAGCCGGGACAGGAATCAGCCCCAGCATTTT	CSASRDRNQPQHF
.	.	TRBV5-1	TRBJ2-2	TGCGCCAGCAGCTTGGGGAGAGACGCATTGAACACCGGGGAGCTGTTTTTT	CASSLGRDALNTGELFF
.	.	TRBV6-6	TRBJ2-4	TGTGCCAGCAGCCCCCGCGAAGGGATGCACATTCAGTACTTC	CASSPREGMHIQYF
.	.	TRBV7-9	TRBJ2-3	TGTGCCAGCACGAGGGCGGCTAGCACAGATACGCAGTATTTT	CASTRAASTDTQYF
.	many	TRBV5-1	TRBJ1-1	TGCGCCAGCAGCTTGGACGGACGGGGAGCTTTCTTT	CASSLDGRGAFF
.	few	TRBV18	TRBJ1-5	TGTGCCAGCTCAAGGGACGCAAATGGGGCCCAGCCCCAGCATTTT	CASSRDANGAQPQHF
TRBD1	many	TRBV20-1	TRBJ1-5	TGCAGTGCTGGACAGGGGGCCAGTTTGGGTCAGCCCCAGCATTTT	CSAGQGASLGQPQHF
.	many	TRBV10-3	TRBJ2-7	TGTGCCATCAAGAGGGACAACGAAGAATTGGTGTACTTC	CAIKRDNEELVYF
.	.	TRBV3-1	TRBJ1-1	TGTGCCAGCACCATCTCGGGGGGGTACACTGAAGCTTTCTTT	CASTISGGYTEAFF
TRBD2	.	TRBV19	TRBJ2-7	TGTGCCAGTAAGGCTAGCGGGAACTCCTACGAGCAGTACTTC	CASKASGNSYEQYF
.	few	TRBV5-1	TRBJ2-6	TGCGCCAGCAGCTTGACAGGGGACTACCTCTCTGGGGCCAACGTCCTGACTTTC	CASSLTGDYLSGANVLTF
.	once	TRBV5-6	TRBJ1-2	TGTGCCAGCAGCACGGCCGGGGCCCTCTTCTATGGCTACACCTTC	CASSTAGALFYGYTF
TRBD1	few	TRBV29-1	TRBJ1-1	TGCAGCGTTGAAAGGACAGGATCCACTGAAGCTTTCTTT	CSVERTGSTEAFF
.	.	TRBV10-2	TRBJ2-3	TGCGCCAGCAGTGAAGGGGCCGGGATGGATACGCAGTATTTT	CASSEGAGMDTQYF
.	.	TRBV6-6	TRBJ2-5	TGTGCCAGCAGTTACGCGGCCCAAGAGACCCAGTACTTC	CASSYAAQETQYF
.	few	TRBV9	TRBJ1-3	TGTGCCAGCAGCCCTAATAACGCTGGAAACACCATATATTTT	CASSPNNAGNTIYF
.	many	TRBV20-1	TRBJ2-7	TGCAGTGCTAGTAAGGGACCGGGGCAGTACTTC	CSASKGPGQYF
TRBD1	few	TRBV2	TRBJ2-7	TGTGCCAGCAGTCAGAGGGGGACAGGGGGAACCTACGAGCAGTACTTC	CASSQRGTGGTYEQYF
TRBD1	.	TRBV7-2	TRBJ1-2	TGTGCCAGCACCCTAGGGGGCGCGTATGGCTACACCTTC	CASTLGGAYGYTF
TRBD1	.	TRBV2	TRBJ2-5	TGTGCCAGCAGTTTTCGAATTGGGACAGGGCCTGAAGAGACCCAGTACTTC	CASSFRIGTGPEETQYF
.	few	TRBV29-1	TRBJ1-1	TGCAGCGTTGGGTGGGGGGGGCTGAACACTGAAGCTTTCTTT	CSVGWGGLNTEAFF
.	few	TRBV11-2	TRBJ1-4	TGTGCCAGCAGCTCGGAGTGGGGGGCAGGTGAAAAACTGTTTTTT	CASSSEWGAGEKLFF
TRBD2	.	TRBV6-2/TRBV6-3	TRBJ2-4	TGTGCCAGCAGTTACGAGACTAGCGGACTAGCCAAAAACATTCAGTACTTC	CASSYETSGLAKNIQYF
.	.	TRBV5-8	TRBJ2-1	TGTGCCAGTCTTCCCGTGGATTACTCCTACAATGAGCAGTTCTTC	CASLPVDYSYNEQFF
.	few	TRBV4-2	TRBJ1-6	TGTGCCAGCAGCCAAGATCTGAGGGTTTCACCCCTCCACTTT	CASSQDLRVSPLHF
.	many	TRBV6-5	TRBJ2-2	TGTGCCAGCAGTGGCATGCGGAACACCGGGGAGCTGTTTTTT	CASSGMRNTGELFF
.	many	TRBV20-1	TRBJ2-3	TGCAGTGCTAGAGTCATGAGGGGCCGGACAGATACGCAGTATTTT	CSARVMRGRTDTQYF
TRBD1	few	TRBV12-3/TRBV12-4	TRBJ1-5	TGTGCCAGCAGTTTTTGGGCAGGGGGCATAGGGAGCAATCAGCCCCAGCATTTT	CASSFWAGGIGSNQPQHF
.	few	TRBV7-3	TRBJ2-6	TGTGCCAGCAGCTCGGAGAGCTCTGGGGCCAACGTCCTGACTTTC	CASSSESSGANVLTF
TRBD1	.	TRBV5-6	TRBJ1-1	TGTGCCAGCAGCCTGTTGGACAGGGCGGACACTGAAGCTTTCTTT	CASSLLDRADTEAFF
.	.	TRBV20-1	TRBJ1-2	TGCAGTGCTATCGAGGGGGTTCATGGCTACACCTTC	CSAIEGVHGYTF
.	few	TRBV7-3	TRBJ2-1	TGTGCCAGCAGCTTAACGATCAGCGGCGGAAGCTCCTACAATGAGCAGTTCTTC	CASSLTISGGSSYNEQFF
TRBD1	many	TRBV29-1	TRBJ2-3	TGCAGCGTTGACCTCTTAATACAGGGGGATACGCAGTATTTT	CSVDLLIQGDTQYF
.	.	TRBV29-1	TRBJ1-3	TGCAGCGTTGAGACAGGCGCTGGAAACACCATATATTTT	CSVETGAGNTIYF
.	.	TRBV2	TRBJ2-3	TGTGCCAGCAGTGAAGCGCTTCGCGAAGATACGCAGTATTTT	CASSEALREDTQYF
.	many	TRBV27	TRBJ2-7	TGTGCCAGCAGTCTCGTAGGACATACCTACGAGCAGTACTTC	CASSLVGHTYEQYF
.	.	TRBV7-2	TRBJ2-1	TGTGCCAGCAGCTTAGTGGTAACATCAGGTGAGCAGTTCTTC	CASSLVVTSGEQFF
.	.	TRBV7-2	TRBJ1-5	TGTGCCAGCAGCTTAGGCGACGTCAATCAGCCCCAGCATTTT	CASSLGDVNQPQHF
.	many	TRBV5-1	TRBJ2-1	TGCGCCAGCAGCCGGGAAGCGGAGAGCTCCTACAATGAGCAGTTCTTC	CASSREAESSYNEQFF
.	few	TRBV6-5	TRBJ1-4	TGTGCCAGCAGTCTAAGGGTGGGAAACAATGAAAAACTGTTTTTT	CASSLRVGNNEKLFF
.	many	TRBV20-1	TRBJ1-5	TGCAGTGCTAGTCAGGGTAATCAGCCCCAGCATTTT	CSASQGNQPQHF
.	many	TRBV5-1	TRBJ2-3	TGCGCCAGCAGGCCAGGACTATCTGACGCAGATACGCAGTATTTT	CASRPGLSDADTQYF
TRBD1	.	TRBV7-9	TRBJ1-2	TGTGCCAGCAGCTCGACAGGGATTCAAGGCTACACCTTC	CASSSTGIQGYTF
TRBD1	.	TRBV7-2	TRBJ2-1	TGTGCCAGCAGCCCTTACGCCCATACCGGGACAGGGAACAATGAGCAGTTCTTC	CASSPYAHTGTGNNEQFF
TRBD1	few	TRBV2	TRBJ2-1	TGTGCCAGCAGGGGGGACAGGGCCAATGAGCAGTTCTTC	CASRGDRANEQFF
TRBD1	.	TRBV20-1	TRBJ1-4	TGCAGTGCGGATAACAGGGGTGGAGGTGAAAAACTGTTTTTT	CSADNRGGGEKLFF
.	.	TRBV7-8	TRBJ2-7	TGTGCCAGCAGCTTCAGGGGACTGGTGGGGCAGTACTTC	CASSFRGLVGQYF
.	many	TRBV12-3/TRBV12-4	TRBJ1-6	TGTGCCAGCAGTTTTGGTACAGCGGGGACTTCACCCCTCCACTTT	CASSFGTAGTSPLHF
.	many	TRBV5-1	TRBJ2-5	TGCGCCAGCAGCTTGAATAGGGGCCTGGTACTACAAGAGACCCAGTACTTC	CASSLNRGLVLQETQYF
TRBD2	many	TRBV20-1	TRBJ2-1	TGCAGTGCTAGGGCTAGCGGGTTTTACAATGAGCAGTTCTTC	CSARASGFYNEQFF
.	many	TRBV7-2	TRBJ2-3	TGTGCCAGCAGCCCTCAGCGAAATACGCAGTATTTT	CASSPQRNTQYF
.	few	TRBV5-1	TRBJ2-7	TGCGCCAGCAGCTTGGATGCCAACAGGGCCTTCTCCTACGAGCAGTACTTC	CASSLDANRAFSYEQYF
.	many	TRBV7-2	TRBJ1-6	TGTGCCAGCAGCAGAACAGGGCTCAATTCACCCCTCCACTTT	CASSRTGLNSPLHF
.	many	TRBV10-3	TRBJ2-2	TGTGCCATCAGCGCTCCTTCCTCGGGGGAGCTGTTTTTT	CAISAPSSGELFF
TRBD2	.	TRBV7-3	TRBJ2-7	TGTGCCAGGGGACTAGCGTATACCTACGAGCAGTACTTC	CARGLAYTYEQYF
.	.	TRBV5-1	TRBJ2-1	TGCGCCAGCAGCCCGGGGTCGGGTAACAATGAGCAGTTCTTC	CASSPGSGNNEQFF
TRBD2	.	TRBV28	TRBJ2-1	TGTGCCAGCAGTACCAGCGGGGCAGGGCCGCACAATGAGCAGTTCTTC	CASSTSGAGPHNEQFF